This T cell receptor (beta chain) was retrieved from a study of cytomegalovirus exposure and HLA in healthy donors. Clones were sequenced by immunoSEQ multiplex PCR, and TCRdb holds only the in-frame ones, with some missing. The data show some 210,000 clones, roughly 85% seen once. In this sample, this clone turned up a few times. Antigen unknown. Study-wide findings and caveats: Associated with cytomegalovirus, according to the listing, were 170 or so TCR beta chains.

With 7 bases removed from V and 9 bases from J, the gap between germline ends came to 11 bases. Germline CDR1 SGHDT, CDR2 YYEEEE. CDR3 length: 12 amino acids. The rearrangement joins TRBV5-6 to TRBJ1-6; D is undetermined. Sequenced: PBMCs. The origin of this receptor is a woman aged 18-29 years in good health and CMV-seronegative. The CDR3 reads CASLTGGSPLHF. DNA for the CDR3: TGTGCCAGCCTAACGGGAGGTTCACCCCTCCACTTT. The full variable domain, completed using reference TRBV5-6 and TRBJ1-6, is DAGVTQSPTHLIKTRGQQVTLRCSPKSGHDTVSWYQQALGQGPQFIFQYYEEEERQRGNFPDRFSGHQFPNYSSELNVNALLLGDSALYLCASLTGGSPLHFGNGTRLTVT.